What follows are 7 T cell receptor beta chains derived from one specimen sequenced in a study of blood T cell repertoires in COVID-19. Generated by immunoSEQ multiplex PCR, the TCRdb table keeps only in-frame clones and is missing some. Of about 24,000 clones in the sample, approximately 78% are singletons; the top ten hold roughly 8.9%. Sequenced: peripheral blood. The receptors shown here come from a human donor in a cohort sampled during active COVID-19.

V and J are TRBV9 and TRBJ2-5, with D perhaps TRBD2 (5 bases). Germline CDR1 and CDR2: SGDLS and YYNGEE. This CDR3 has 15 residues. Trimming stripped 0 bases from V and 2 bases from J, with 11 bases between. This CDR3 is CASSVVSGRQETQYF. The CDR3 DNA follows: TGTGCCAGCAGCGTAGTCAGCGGCCGTCAAGAGACCCAGTACTTC.

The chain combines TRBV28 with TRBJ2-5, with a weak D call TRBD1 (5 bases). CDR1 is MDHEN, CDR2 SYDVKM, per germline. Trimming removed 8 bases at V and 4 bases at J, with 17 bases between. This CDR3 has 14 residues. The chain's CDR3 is CASLRTSERETQYF. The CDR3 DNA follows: TGTGCCAGCCTGAGGACAAGCGAGAGAGAGACCCAGTACTTC.

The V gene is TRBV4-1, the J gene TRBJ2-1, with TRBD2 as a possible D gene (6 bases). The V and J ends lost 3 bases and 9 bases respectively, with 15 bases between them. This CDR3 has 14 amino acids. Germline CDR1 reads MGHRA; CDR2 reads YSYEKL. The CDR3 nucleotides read TGCGCCAGCAGCCAGAGACTAGTCGGGACTGAGCAGTTCTTC. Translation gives CASSQRLVGTEQFF.

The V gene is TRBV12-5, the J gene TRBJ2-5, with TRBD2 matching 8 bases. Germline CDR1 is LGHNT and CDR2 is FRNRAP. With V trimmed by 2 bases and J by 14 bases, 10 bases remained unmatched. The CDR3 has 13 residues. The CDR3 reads CASGLLSGGVVYF. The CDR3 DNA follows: TGTGCTAGTGGTTTGCTCTCCGGGGGGGTTGTTTACTTC.

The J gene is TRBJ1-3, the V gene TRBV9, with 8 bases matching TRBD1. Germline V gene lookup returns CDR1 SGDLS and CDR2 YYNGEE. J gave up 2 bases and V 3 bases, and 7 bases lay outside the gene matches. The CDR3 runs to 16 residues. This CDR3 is CASSASGTGPGNTIYF. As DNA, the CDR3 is TGTGCCAGCAGCGCCTCCGGGACAGGACCTGGAAACACCATATATTTT.

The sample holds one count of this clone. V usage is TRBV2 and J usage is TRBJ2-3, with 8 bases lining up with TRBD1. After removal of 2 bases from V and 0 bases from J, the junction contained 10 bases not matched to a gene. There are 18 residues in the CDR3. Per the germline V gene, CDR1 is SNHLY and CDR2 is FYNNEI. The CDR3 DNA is TGTGCCAGCAGTGAAATAATGAACAGGGGGATAAGCACAGATACGCAGTATTTT. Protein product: CASSEIMNRGISTDTQYF.

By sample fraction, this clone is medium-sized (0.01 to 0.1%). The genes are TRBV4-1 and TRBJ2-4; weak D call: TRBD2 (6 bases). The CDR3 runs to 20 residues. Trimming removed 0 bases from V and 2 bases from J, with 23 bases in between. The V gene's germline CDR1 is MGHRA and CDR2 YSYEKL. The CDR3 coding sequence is TGCGCCAGCAGCCAAGAACGCCCCGGGACTTCATGGGTGACCAAAAACATTCAGTACTTC. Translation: CASSQERPGTSWVTKNIQYF.